The present TCR beta chain was sequenced within a study of shared clonotypes between healthy human individuals. TCRdb keeps only in-frame clones here, not all; method: immunoSEQ multiplex PCR. The table lists about 700,000 clones, under 95% of them singletons, with about 24% in the top ten. Naive-designated CD8 cells lacked CD45RO, were positively enriched for CCR7, and omitted terminally differentiated effector memory CD45RA+ cells. This CDR3 comprises 15 residues. The V and J ends lost 2 bases and 1 base, in that order; junction bases with no gene match: 5. Germline CDR1 is MDHEN and CDR2 is SYDVKM.

This TCR came from a young man in good health. Specimen: naive CD8+ T cells sorted from blood. The chain couples TRBV28 to TRBJ2-7; 7 positions agree with TRBD2. CDR3 nucleotide sequence: TGTGCCAGCAGTTTAGAAGCGGGACGGTCCTACGAGCAGTACTTC. This codes for CASSLEAGRSYEQYF.